Presented here are 5 T cell receptor beta chains from one specimen sequenced in a study of T cells of healthy individuals. MiXCR was run by TCRdb on the 5' RACE reads, yielding one entry per CDR3 protein. The repertoire includes approximately 58,000 distinct CDR3 sequences, about 15% of them detected once, and 15% to 20% sits in the top ten. These receptors were collected from a human donor in good health.

This clonotype showed up many times. V usage is TRBV19 and J usage is TRBJ1-2, with D perhaps matching TRBD1 (5 bases). This CDR3 contains 13 residues. V gave up 4 bases and J gave up 5 bases, with 11 bases separating them. Germline V lookup: CDR1 LNHDA, CDR2 SQIVND (reference sequence). The CDR3 protein is CASSTDSRYGYTF. The CDR3 DNA follows: TGTGCCAGTAGTACCGACAGTCGATATGGCTACACCTTC.

This clonotype was seen a handful of times. The chain uses TRBV11-2 and TRBJ2-1; D possibly matches TRBD1 or TRBD2 (5 bases each). Trimming stripped 7 bases from V and 5 bases from J, with 21 bases between. This CDR3 spans 16 amino acids. Germline V lookup: CDR1 SGHAT, CDR2 FQNNGV. CDR3 loop: CASTQIGASSDNEQFF. CDR3 DNA sequence: TGTGCCAGCACACAAATAGGGGCTAGCTCGGACAATGAGCAGTTCTTC.

V is TRBV5-1 and J is TRBJ2-3; 9 nucleotides match TRBD2. Germline loops: CDR1 SGHRS, CDR2 YFSETQ. The CDR3 loop spans 16 amino acids. Trimming took 2 bases from V and 2 from J; bases not matched to a gene: 6. CDR3 residues: CASSFSLAGITDTQYF. CDR3 in DNA: TGCGCCAGCAGCTTTTCCCTAGCGGGGATCACAGATACGCAGTATTTT.

V and J are TRBV7-2 and TRBJ1-5, with no clear D. This CDR3 comprises 14 residues. Trimming pared 1 base from V and 5 bases from J, leaving 9 bases between. Per germline, CDR1 SGHTA and CDR2 FQGNSA. The CDR3 loop is CASSLVGADQPQHF. The CDR3 nucleotides read TGTGCCAGCAGCTTAGTTGGAGCCGATCAGCCCCAGCATTTT.

This clonotype was recorded many times. V and J are TRBV7-2 and TRBJ1-6; 8 bases line up with TRBD1. Trimming took 5 bases from V and 3 from J; bases not matched to a gene: 3. CDR1 is SGHTA, CDR2 FQGNSA, per germline. This CDR3 contains 15 residues. The CDR3 DNA follows: TGTGCCAGCAGCCGACAGGGGCGCTATAATTCACCCCTCCACTTT. It translates to CASSRQGRYNSPLHF. Full variable domain (outside the CDR3, taken from reference TRBV7-2 and TRBJ1-6): GAGVSQSPSNKVTEKGKDVELRCDPISGHTALYWYRQSLGQGLEFLIYFQGNSAPDKSGLPSDRFSAERTGGSVSTLTIQRTQQEDSAVYLCASSRQGRYNSPLHFGNGTRLTVT.